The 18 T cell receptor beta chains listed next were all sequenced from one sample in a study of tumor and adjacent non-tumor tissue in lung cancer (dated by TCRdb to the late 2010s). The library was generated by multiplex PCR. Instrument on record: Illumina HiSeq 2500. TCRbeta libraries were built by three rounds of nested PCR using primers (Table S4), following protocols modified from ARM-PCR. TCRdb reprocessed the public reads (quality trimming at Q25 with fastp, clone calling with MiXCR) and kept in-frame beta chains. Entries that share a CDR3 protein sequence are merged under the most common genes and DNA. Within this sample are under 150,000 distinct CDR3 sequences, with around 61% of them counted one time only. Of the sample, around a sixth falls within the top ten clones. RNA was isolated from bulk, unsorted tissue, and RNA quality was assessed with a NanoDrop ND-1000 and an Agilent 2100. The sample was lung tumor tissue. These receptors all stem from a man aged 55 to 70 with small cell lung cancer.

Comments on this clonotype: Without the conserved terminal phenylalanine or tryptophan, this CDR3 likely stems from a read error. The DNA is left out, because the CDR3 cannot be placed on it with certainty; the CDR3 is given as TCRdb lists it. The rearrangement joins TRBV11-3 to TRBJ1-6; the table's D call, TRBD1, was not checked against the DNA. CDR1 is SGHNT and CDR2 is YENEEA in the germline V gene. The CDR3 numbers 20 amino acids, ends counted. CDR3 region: CASNQHRDRVSTRTNSPIHC.

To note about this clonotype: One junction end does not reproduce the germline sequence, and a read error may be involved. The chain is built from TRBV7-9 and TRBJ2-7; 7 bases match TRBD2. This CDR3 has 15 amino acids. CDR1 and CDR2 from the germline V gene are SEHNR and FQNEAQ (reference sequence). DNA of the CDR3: TGTGCCAGCAGCTTAGCGGGGCGGGGGAACTACGAGCAATACTTC. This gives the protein CASSLAGRGNYEQYF. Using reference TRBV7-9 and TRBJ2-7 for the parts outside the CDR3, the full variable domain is DTGVSQNPRHKITKRGQNVTFRCDPISEHNRLYWYRQTLGQGPEFLTYFQNEAQLEKSRLLSDRFSAERPKGSFSTLEIQRTEQGDSAMYLCASSLAGRGNYEQYFGPGTRLTVT.

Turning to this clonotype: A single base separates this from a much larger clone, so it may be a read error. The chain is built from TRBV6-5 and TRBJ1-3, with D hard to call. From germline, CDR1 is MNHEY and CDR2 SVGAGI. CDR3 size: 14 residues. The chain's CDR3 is CSSSLAGSGNTIYF. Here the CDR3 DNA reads TGTTCCAGCAGTTTGGCAGGATCTGGAAACACCATATATTTT.

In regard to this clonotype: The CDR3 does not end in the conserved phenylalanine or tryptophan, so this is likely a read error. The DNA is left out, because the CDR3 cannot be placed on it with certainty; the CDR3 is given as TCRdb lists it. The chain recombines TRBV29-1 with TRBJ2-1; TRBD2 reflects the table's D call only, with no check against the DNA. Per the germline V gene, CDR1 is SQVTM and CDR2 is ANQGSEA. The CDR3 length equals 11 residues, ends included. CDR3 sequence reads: CSVERVGPRSY.

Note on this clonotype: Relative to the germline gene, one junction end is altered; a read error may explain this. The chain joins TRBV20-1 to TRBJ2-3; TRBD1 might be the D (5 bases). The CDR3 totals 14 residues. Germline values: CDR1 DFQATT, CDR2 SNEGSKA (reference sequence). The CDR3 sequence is CSAGRIGGADKQYF. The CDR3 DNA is TGCAGTGCTGGTCGGATAGGTGGGGCAGATAAGCAGTATTTT.

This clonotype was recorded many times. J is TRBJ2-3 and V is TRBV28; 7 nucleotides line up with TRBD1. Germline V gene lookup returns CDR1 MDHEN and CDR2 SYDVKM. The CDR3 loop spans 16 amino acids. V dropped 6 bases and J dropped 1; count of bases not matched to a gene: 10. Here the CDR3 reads CASSRGQDLRTDTQYF. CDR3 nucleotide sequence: TGTGCCAGCAGCCGAGGACAGGATTTACGCACAGATACGCAGTATTTT.

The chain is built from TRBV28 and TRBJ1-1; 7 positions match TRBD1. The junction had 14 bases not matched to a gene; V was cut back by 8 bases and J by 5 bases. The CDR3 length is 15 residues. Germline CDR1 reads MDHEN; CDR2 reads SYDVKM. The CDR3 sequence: CASSQGGPLGTEAFF. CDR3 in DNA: TGTGCCAGCTCTCAGGGGGGGCCCTTAGGAACTGAAGCTTTCTTT.

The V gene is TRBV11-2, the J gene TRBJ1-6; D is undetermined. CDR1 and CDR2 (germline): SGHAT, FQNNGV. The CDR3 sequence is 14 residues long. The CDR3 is CDTSLRTYNSPLHF. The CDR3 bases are TGTGACACCAGCCTACGGACTTATAATTCACCCCTCCACTTT.

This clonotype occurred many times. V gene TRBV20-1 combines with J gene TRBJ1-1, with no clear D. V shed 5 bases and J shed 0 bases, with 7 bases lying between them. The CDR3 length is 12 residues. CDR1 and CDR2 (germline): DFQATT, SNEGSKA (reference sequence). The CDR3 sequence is CSALEVNTEAFF. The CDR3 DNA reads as TGCAGTGCTTTGGAGGTGAACACTGAAGCTTTCTTT.

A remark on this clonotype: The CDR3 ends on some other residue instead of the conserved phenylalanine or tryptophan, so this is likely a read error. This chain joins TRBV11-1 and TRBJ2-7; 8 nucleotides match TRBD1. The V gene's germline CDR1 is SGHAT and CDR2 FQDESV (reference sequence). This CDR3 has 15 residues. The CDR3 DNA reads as TGTGTCAGCATCTTAGTGGCCAGGGGGCCAAGAGAGCAGTACATC. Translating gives CVSILVARGPREQYI.

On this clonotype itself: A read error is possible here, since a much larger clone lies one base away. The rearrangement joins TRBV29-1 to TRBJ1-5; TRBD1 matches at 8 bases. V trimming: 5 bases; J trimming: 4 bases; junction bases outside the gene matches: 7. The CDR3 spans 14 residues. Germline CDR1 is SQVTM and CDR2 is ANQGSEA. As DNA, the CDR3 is TGCAGCGTTTTGGAGGGGACAGGAAATCAGCCCCAGCATTTT. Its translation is CSVLEGTGNQPQHF.

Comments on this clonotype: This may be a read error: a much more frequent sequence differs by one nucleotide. The CDR3 sequence is CTSSQGQGDQPQHF. The CDR3 DNA reads TGCACCAGCAGCCAAGGACAGGGCGATCAGCCCCAGCATTTT. V and J are TRBV4-1 and TRBJ1-5; 8 bases map to TRBD1. This CDR3 spans 14 amino acids. From germline, CDR1 is MGHRA and CDR2 YSYEKL.

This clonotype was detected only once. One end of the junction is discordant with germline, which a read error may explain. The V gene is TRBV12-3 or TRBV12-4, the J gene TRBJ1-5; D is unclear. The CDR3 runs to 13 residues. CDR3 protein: CASGLGLGQPLHF. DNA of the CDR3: TGTGCCAGCGGCCTCGGGCTAGGCCAGCCCCTGCATTTT.

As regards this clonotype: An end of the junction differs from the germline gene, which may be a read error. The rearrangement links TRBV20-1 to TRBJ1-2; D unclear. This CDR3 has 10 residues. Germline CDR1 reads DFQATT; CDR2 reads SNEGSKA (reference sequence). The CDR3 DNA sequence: TGCAGTGTGCCCAACTATTGCTACACCTTC. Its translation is CSVPNYCYTF.

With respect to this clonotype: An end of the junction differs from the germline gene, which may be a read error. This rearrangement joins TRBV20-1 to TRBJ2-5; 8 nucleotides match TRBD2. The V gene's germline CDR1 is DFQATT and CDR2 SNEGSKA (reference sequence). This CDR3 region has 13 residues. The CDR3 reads CSSSTSGWETQYF. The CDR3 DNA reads TGCAGTTCTAGTACTAGCGGTTGGGAGACCCAGTACTTC.

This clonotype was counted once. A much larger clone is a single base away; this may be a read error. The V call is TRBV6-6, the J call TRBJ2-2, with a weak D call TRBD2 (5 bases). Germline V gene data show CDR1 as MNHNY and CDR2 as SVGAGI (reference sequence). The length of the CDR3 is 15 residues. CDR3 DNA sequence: TGTGCCAGCAGTTACCGAGGGTTTGGCACCGGGGAGCTGTTATTT. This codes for CASSYRGFGTGELLF.

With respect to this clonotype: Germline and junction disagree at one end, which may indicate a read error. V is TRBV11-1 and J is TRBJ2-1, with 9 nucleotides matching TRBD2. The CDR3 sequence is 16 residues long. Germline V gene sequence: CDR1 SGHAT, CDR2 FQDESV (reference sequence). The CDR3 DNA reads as TGTGCCAACAGCTGGGGTGGCGGGAGGGGCCGCAATGAGCAGTTCTTC. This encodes CANSWGGGRGRNEQFF.

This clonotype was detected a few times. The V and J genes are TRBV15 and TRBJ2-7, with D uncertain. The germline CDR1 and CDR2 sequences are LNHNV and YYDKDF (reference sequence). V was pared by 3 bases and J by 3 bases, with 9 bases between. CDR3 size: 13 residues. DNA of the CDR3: TGTGCCACCAGCAGGCCACCAAACTACGAGCAGTACTTC. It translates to CATSRPPNYEQYF.